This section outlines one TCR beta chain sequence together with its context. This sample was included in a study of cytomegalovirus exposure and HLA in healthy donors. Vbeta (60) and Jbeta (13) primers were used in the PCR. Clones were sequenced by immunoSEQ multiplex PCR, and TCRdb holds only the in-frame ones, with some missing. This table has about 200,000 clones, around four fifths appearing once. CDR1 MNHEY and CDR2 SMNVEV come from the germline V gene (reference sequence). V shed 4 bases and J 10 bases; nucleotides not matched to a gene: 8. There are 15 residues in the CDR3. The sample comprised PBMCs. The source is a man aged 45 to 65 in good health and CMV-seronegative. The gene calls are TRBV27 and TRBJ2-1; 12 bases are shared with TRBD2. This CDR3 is CASSSLAGGLQEQFF. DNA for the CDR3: TGTGCCAGCAGTTCACTAGCGGGAGGTTTACAAGAGCAGTTCTTC.